This paragraph covers one TCR beta chain sequence. This entry comes from a study of blood T cell repertoires in COVID-19. In the study overall: The samples span acute and convalescent COVID-19 from the United States, Italy and Spain.

The assay was immunoSEQ multiplex PCR, and TCRdb's table has in-frame clones only and misses some. The top ten hold 0.5% to 0.55% of the sample, which has 170,000 or so clones, around nine tenths seen once. Per the germline V gene, CDR1 is MNHNY and CDR2 is SVGAGI (reference sequence). The CDR3 runs 13 residues. Trimming removed 5 bases from V and 7 bases from J; junction bases left unmatched: 2. The V gene is TRBV6-6, the J gene TRBJ2-1; 10 nucleotides align to TRBD1. The sample was peripheral blood. The receptor comes from a man between 50 and 59 years old with acute or convalescent COVID-19. The CDR3 nucleotides read TGTGCCAGCAGTGGGACAGGGGTGAATGAGCAGTTCTTC. As protein: CASSGTGVNEQFF.